These 3 T cell receptor beta chains were sequenced from one sample in a study of cytomegalovirus exposure and HLA in healthy donors. Amplification used 60 Vbeta primers and 13 Jbeta primers. Profiling relied on immunoSEQ multiplex PCR, and the TCRdb table lists in-frame clones only, not all of them. The table lists approximately 170,000 clones, about three quarters of them singletons, with roughly 7% in the top ten. What was sequenced was PBMCs. These receptors were taken from a woman aged 40 to 49 in good health and CMV-seropositive.

This rearrangement joins TRBV28 to TRBJ1-4, with TRBD1 matching 7 bases. J was trimmed by 8 bases and V by 4 bases; bases with no gene match: 16. CDR3 length: 17 amino acids. From germline, CDR1 is MDHEN and CDR2 SYDVKM. Written as DNA, the CDR3 is TGTGCCAGCAGTTCCCGAAACCAAGACAGGGTCTACGAAAAACTGTTTTTT. This gives the protein CASSSRNQDRVYEKLFF.

The count of this clone is one. The gene calls are TRBV7-3 and TRBJ1-1; 7 bases map to TRBD1. V lost 6 bases to trimming and J lost 3 bases; unmatched junction nucleotides: 7. The CDR3 loop spans 14 amino acids. Germline loops: CDR1 SGHTA, CDR2 FQGTGA. CDR3 sequence (DNA): TGTGCCAGCAGACAGACAGGGTGGGACACTGAAGCTTTCTTT. The encoded protein is CASRQTGWDTEAFF. The entire variable domain, with the rest obtained from reference TRBV7-3 and TRBJ1-1, is as follows: GAGVSQTPSNKVTEKGKYVELRCDPISGHTALYWYRQSLGQGPEFLIYFQGTGAADDSGLPNDRFFAVRPEGSVSTLKIQRTERGDSAVYLCASRQTGWDTEAFFGQGTRLTVV.

The rearrangement joins TRBV7-8 to TRBJ1-5; 7 nucleotides line up with TRBD1. J was trimmed by 7 bases and V by 4 bases; bases with no gene match: 16. The CDR3 is made up of 17 amino acids. Germline V gene sequence: CDR1 SGHVS, CDR2 FQNEAQ. Here the CDR3 DNA reads TGTGCCAGCAGCTCCGCGTTTAGGAGACAGGGTGGACAGCCCCAGCATTTT. This gives the protein CASSSAFRRQGGQPQHF.